A single T cell receptor (beta chain) is shown here with its context. The data derive from a study of blood T cell repertoires in COVID-19. Study information: There were acute and convalescent COVID-19 samples, and they came from the United States, Italy and Spain. Sample material is recorded as cDNA or gDNA derived from T cells, B-cell-depleted T cells, or PBMCs.

V lost 4 bases and J lost 0, with 15 bases in between. CDR3 length: 16 residues. Germline-derived CDR1 and CDR2 are SNHLY and FYNNEI. In the source study's methods: From reference gene primer amplification, estimates of nucleated cell counts were derived. Data came from immunoSEQ multiplex PCR; TCRdb stores just in-frame clones and leaves some out. That table gives V, J and clone size, and the DNA gave D and trimming. Found here are some 300,000 clones, just under 85% of them singletons; the top ten hold around 4.1%. This TCR was sampled from a woman aged 45-65 years with active or convalescent COVID-19. Sequenced sample: peripheral blood. The chain carries TRBV2 and TRBJ1-1; D remains unclear. CDR3 amino acids: CASSVLRRAVNTEAFF. The CDR3 nucleotides read TGTGCCAGCAGTGTCCTCAGGCGGGCCGTGAACACTGAAGCTTTCTTT.